The clone carrying this T cell receptor (beta chain) was counted ten times or more. TCRdb passed the RT-PCR reads through MiXCR, listing each CDR3 protein once. This table holds around 82,000 distinct CDR3 sequences, roughly 5.2% found once. The sample comes from a study of patients and donors after allogeneic stem cell transplantation. The CDR3 covers 14 residues. Germline loops: CDR1 SGHAT, CDR2 FQDESV (reference sequence). V was cut by 2 bases and J by 4 bases, with 9 bases left in between. What was sequenced was blood, either unsorted or a sorted T cell fraction (not recorded which). The genes are TRBV11-1 and TRBJ1-3; D remains ambiguous. This sequence originates from a human donor who was either an allogeneic HSCT recipient or a stem cell or donor lymphocyte infusion donor (not recorded which). It is not recorded whose cells these are; they may come from a transplant donor. CDR3 nucleotides: TGTGCCAGCAGCTTACTGGGCGGCGGAAACACCATATATTTT. This encodes CASSLLGGGNTIYF.